This T cell receptor (beta chain) was documented in a study of blood T cell repertoires in COVID-19. Study details: The analysed material was cDNA or gDNA that came from T cells, B-cell-depleted T cells, or PBMCs.

V was trimmed by 4 bases and J by 4 bases, leaving 16 bases between them. The CDR3 consists of 15 residues. Germline V gene lookup returns CDR1 SGHTA and CDR2 FQGNSA. Using immunoSEQ multiplex PCR, the repertoire was profiled, and TCRdb retains in-frame clones only, with some absent. Of around 380,000 clones in the sample, more than 65% were seen once. This chain uses TRBV7-2 with TRBJ1-1; no reliable D call. The clonotype originates from a human donor with acute or convalescent COVID-19. The donor label of this sample is uncertain. Sample: peripheral blood. The CDR3 coding sequence is TGTGCCAGCAGCTCGCAAGGGAGGGCAGCCACTGAAGCTTTCTTT. Its translation is CASSSQGRAATEAFF.